A selection of T cell receptor beta chains follows, all from one sample in a study of T cell clonotyping in hematopoietic cell transplantation. Only in-frame clones appear in the TCRdb table, and some are missing; sequencing was by immunoSEQ multiplex PCR. The sample has about 36,000 clones, 85% to 95% seen once. Sequenced here: peripheral blood mononuclear cells, sampled before stem cell transplant. The receptors were gathered from a man aged 40-49 years with chronic myeloid leukemia. Some clones in this sample may be carry-over from other donors' samples. Each CDR3 is given with its conserved first and last residue. The D gene is left open where the match is weak. Some rows mark clone size as missing; the rest say once, few, many or name a class of expanded clone.

NA,NA,TRBV9,TRBJ1-2,15,TGTGCCAGCAGCGGCCTAGGGATCTTCGACTATGGCTACACCTTC,CASSGLGIFDYGYTF
NA,NA,TRBV15,TRBJ1-1,13,TGTGCCACCAGCGGTACATTGAACACTGAAGCTTTCTTT,CATSGTLNTEAFF
NA,NA,TRBV5-6,TRBJ2-7,13,TGTGCCAGCAGCCTCTGGGCCGGGCATGGGCAGTACTTC,CASSLWAGHGQYF
NA,NA,TRBV28,TRBJ2-7,15,TGTGCCAGCAGTTTATTCGGAGGATTATCCTACGAGCAGTACTTC,CASSLFGGLSYEQYF
few,NA,TRBV29-1,TRBJ2-7,12,TGCAGCGTGCGGGACTCCTCCTACGAGCAGTACTTC,CSVRDSSYEQYF
NA,TRBD1,TRBV4-2,TRBJ2-2,15,TGTGCCAGCAGCCACTCACAGGGGGTGGCCGGGGAGCTGTTTTTT,CASSHSQGVAGELFF
few,TRBD1,TRBV28,TRBJ1-2,13,TGTGCCAGCAGTTTAGCGCAGGGGGCCGGCTACACCTTC,CASSLAQGAGYTF
NA,TRBD1,TRBV5-1,TRBJ2-6,17,TGCGCCAGCAGCTCGACAGGGCTAAACTCTGGGGCCAACGTCCTGACTTTC,CASSSTGLNSGANVLTF
once,TRBD2,TRBV19,TRBJ2-3,17,TGTGCCAGTAGTATAACTAGCGGGGGGGGTACCACAGATACGCAGTATTTT,CASSITSGGGTTDTQYF
NA,TRBD2,TRBV7-3,TRBJ2-7,15,TGTGCCAGCAGCTTAGGGAGCGGGGGGGCCTACGAGCAGTACTTC,CASSLGSGGAYEQYF
once,TRBD1,TRBV19,TRBJ1-2,15,TGTGCCAGTAGGCTGGACAGGGCCTCTGGCTATGGCTACACCTTC,CASRLDRASGYGYTF
NA,NA,TRBV7-7,TRBJ2-3,19,TGTGCCAGCAGCCGCGGACGGACCCAAATTCTCCTACTAGCTGATACGCAGTATTTT,CASSRGRTQILLLADTQYF
NA,NA,TRBV18,TRBJ1-1,16,TGTGCCAGCTCACCGTTCGAAGGGCCCAGGGGCTCTGAAGCTTTCTTT,CASSPFEGPRGSEAFF
NA,NA,TRBV5-4,TRBJ1-4,16,TGTGCCAGCAGCTTGCAGGACAGAAGACCTAATGAAAAACTGTTTTTT,CASSLQDRRPNEKLFF
NA,NA,TRBV5-4,TRBJ2-2,12,TGTGCCAGCAGCCTAGGGGCCGGGGAGCTGTTTTTT,CASSLGAGELFF
NA,TRBD2,TRBV4-3,TRBJ2-3,16,TGCGCCAGCAGTCTGGGGAGGGGAGTTGGCACAGATACGCAGTATTTT,CASSLGRGVGTDTQYF
NA,NA,TRBV18,TRBJ1-6,14,TGTGCCAGCTCCCTTCAAGACAGGCGATCCCCCCTCCACTTT,CASSLQDRRSPLHF
NA,NA,TRBV5-6,TRBJ2-7,16,TGTGCCAGCAGCCCTCCAGGGGCAGTGAGCTCCTACGAGCAGTACTTC,CASSPPGAVSSYEQYF
NA,NA,TRBV11-1,TRBJ2-3,15,TGTGCCAGCAGCCCTTGGACGTGGAGCACAGATACGCAGTATTTT,CASSPWTWSTDTQYF
NA,NA,TRBV7-9,TRBJ2-5,14,TGTGCCAGCAGACGTGAGGGGTTCAGCGAGACCCAGTACTTC,CASRREGFSETQYF
NA,TRBD2,TRBV11-3,TRBJ2-5,13,TGTGCCAGCAGCCCATGGGGGGGAAAGACCCAGTACTTC,CASSPWGGKTQYF
NA,NA,TRBV7-6,TRBJ2-1,15,TGTGCCAGCAGCCCCGCCCGGGGATCCTACAATGAGCAGTTCTTC,CASSPARGSYNEQFF
NA,NA,TRBV5-4,TRBJ2-5,15,TGTGCCAGCAGCCAAACTCTAGCGTTTAAAGAGACCCAGTACTTC,CASSQTLAFKETQYF
NA,NA,TRBV4-2,TRBJ2-2,14,TGTGCCAGCAGCCAAGTAGGGTCGACCGGGGAGCTGTTTTTT,CASSQVGSTGELFF
NA,NA,TRBV7-6,TRBJ2-3,13,TGTGCCAGCAGCCTTGCTAGGGTGGATACGCAGTATTTT,CASSLARVDTQYF
NA,NA,TRBV4-3,TRBJ1-3,16,TGCGCCAGCAGCCCCACCGTGGGCAGGGGAGGAAACACCATATATTTT,CASSPTVGRGGNTIYF
NA,NA,TRBV30,TRBJ1-2,12,TGTGCCTGGAGTGGGGGCAACTATGGCTACACCTTC,CAWSGGNYGYTF
NA,NA,TRBV4-3,TRBJ2-3,16,TGCGCCAGCAGCCTTCAGGGGGCACGGGGGGGGGATACGCAGTATTTT,CASSLQGARGGDTQYF
NA,NA,TRBV13,TRBJ2-2,14,TGTGCCAGCAGCTTCGGGACTCCCGGCGGGGAGCTGTTTTTT,CASSFGTPGGELFF
NA,TRBD2,TRBV28,TRBJ2-1,15,TGTGCCAGCAGAACGACTAGCGGGGGGGCCTATGAGCAGTTCTTC,CASRTTSGGAYEQFF
NA,TRBD2,TRBV2,TRBJ2-7,16,TGTGCCAGCAGTGAAGGGGGAGGGACGGTCTCCTACGAGCAGTACTTC,CASSEGGGTVSYEQYF
NA,TRBD1,TRBV9,TRBJ1-1,16,TGTGCCAGCAGCGTAGGGGGACAGGGATTGAACACTGAAGCTTTCTTT,CASSVGGQGLNTEAFF
NA,NA,TRBV30,TRBJ2-1,17,TGTGCCTGGAACAGGGCGGCTCGTCGGGGATCCTACAATGAGCAGTTCTTC,CAWNRAARRGSYNEQFF
NA,NA,TRBV6-1,TRBJ2-7,15,TGTGCCAGCAGTGAAGCAGGGACACTTCTCTACGAGCAGTACTTC,CASSEAGTLLYEQYF
NA,NA,TRBV5-1,TRBJ2-5,11,TGCGCCAGCAGCTTGCAAGAGACCCAGTACTTC,CASSLQETQYF
NA,NA,TRBV5-5,TRBJ1-5,14,TGTGCCAGCAGCTTTCTGACAGACGGACAGCCCCAGCATTTT,CASSFLTDGQPQHF
NA,TRBD2,TRBV5-1,TRBJ2-3,16,TGCGCCAGCAGCCCCGGGACTAGCGGGGGTTCAGATACGCAGTATTTT,CASSPGTSGGSDTQYF
NA,NA,TRBV27,TRBJ2-7,14,TGTGCCAGCAGTTTAGGATCAGGGGTCGGCGAGCAGTACTTC,CASSLGSGVGEQYF
NA,TRBD1,TRBV5-1,TRBJ1-1,14,TGCGCCAGCAGCACGACAGGGGGGAACACTGAAGCTTTCTTT,CASSTTGGNTEAFF
NA,NA,TRBV6-5,TRBJ1-4,15,TGTGCCAGCAGTTACTCCAGACTGACATCGGAAAAACTGTTTTTT,CASSYSRLTSEKLFF
NA,NA,TRBV19,TRBJ2-5,15,TGTGCCAGTAGTATTGTTTTCGAACGGCAAGAGACCCAGTACTTC,CASSIVFERQETQYF
few,TRBD2,TRBV5-1,TRBJ2-1,17,TGCGCCAGCAGCTTGGCTACCAGCGGGGGGGCGGGGAATGAGCAGTTCTTC,CASSLATSGGAGNEQFF
few,TRBD1,TRBV28,TRBJ1-2,14,TGTGCCAGCAGGAGACAGGGTCGTCCCTATGGCTACACCTTC,CASRRQGRPYGYTF
NA,NA,TRBV28,TRBJ2-1,11,TGTGTCACAAGGGGCAACAATGAGCAGTTCTTC,CVTRGNNEQFF
NA,TRBD1,TRBV5-4,TRBJ2-6,14,TGTGCCAGCAGAGACAGGGCTGGGGCCAACGTCCTGACTTTC,CASRDRAGANVLTF
NA,TRBD1,TRBV6-4,TRBJ2-3,15,TGTGCCAGCATGCCGGGACAGGGGCCAGGGGATACGCAGTATTTT,CASMPGQGPGDTQYF
NA,NA,TRBV11-2,TRBJ2-7,14,TGTGCCAGCAGCTTATGGGCAGGTAGCTTCGAGCAGTACTTC,CASSLWAGSFEQYF
NA,NA,TRBV5-1,TRBJ2-5,14,TGCGCCAGCAGCTCTCCGGGGCCTCAAGAGACCCAGTACTTC,CASSSPGPQETQYF